Following are 28 T cell receptor beta chains from one sample sequenced in a study of coeliac disease. General study findings and limits: Active celiac intraepithelial and lamina propria samples had lower TRB and TRG clonality than control samples.

These TCRs are of unknown antigen specificity. The method was immunoSEQ multiplex PCR; TCRdb's version includes in-frame clones alone and lacks a portion of them. The sample shows 6,000 to 8,500 clones, 65% to 80% of them seen only once. The sample taken for sequencing was lamina propria lymphocytes from the gut. These receptors were collected from a woman younger than 35 with active celiac disease.

This clone was seen a few times. This chain links TRBV28 with TRBJ2-5; TRBD1 is a possible D gene (8 bases). Germline CDR1 reads MDHEN; CDR2 reads SYDVKM. The CDR3 length is 18 residues. The V and J ends lost 6 bases and 1 base respectively, with 24 bases between them. CDR3 coding DNA: TGTGCCAGCAGCACCGGGGCGGGGGACAGGAAGTTCCAAGAGACCCAGTACTTC. Its translation is CASSTGAGDRKFQETQYF.

CDR3 nucleotide sequence: TGCAGCTCCAGGCGGGGACTAGCGGAGACAGATACGCAGTATTTT. Residues: CSSRRGLAETDTQYF. The chain has TRBV29-1 and TRBJ2-3, with 11 bases identical to TRBD2. This CDR3 is built from 15 residues. In germline, CDR1 is SQVTM, CDR2 ANQGSEA. Trimming at V came to 8 bases and at J to 3 bases, leaving 10 bases not matched to a gene.

The CDR3 DNA reads as TGTGCCAGCAGCCAACCCCCCGGACTAGCGGGTCCCGAGGATACGCAGTATTTT. This translates into CASSQPPGLAGPEDTQYF. The V gene is TRBV4-2, the J gene TRBJ2-3; TRBD2 matches 11 bases. CDR3 length equals 18 residues. CDR1 is LGHNA and CDR2 is YNFKEQ in the germline V gene. Trimming took 2 bases from V and 6 from J; bases not matched to a gene: 13.

A few counts support this clone. The chain couples TRBV2 to TRBJ2-1; 13 bases align to TRBD2. With V trimmed by 2 bases and J by 5 bases, 3 bases remained unmatched. Germline V gives CDR1 SNHLY, CDR2 FYNNEI. This CDR3 contains 16 residues. CDR3 residues: CASSEWGLAGHNEQFF. For the CDR3, the DNA is TGTGCCAGCAGTGAATGGGGACTAGCGGGGCACAATGAGCAGTTCTTC.

This sequence joins TRBV6-5 and TRBJ2-7; D may be TRBD2 (7 bases). Trimming pared 2 bases from V and 4 bases from J, leaving 12 bases between. The CDR3 has 14 residues. CDR1 MNHEY and CDR2 SVGAGI come from the germline V gene. The CDR3 nucleotides are TGTGCCAGCAGTTACGGGGGGGGCGGGTACGAGCAGTACTTC. Its protein product is CASSYGGGGYEQYF.

V gene TRBV5-8 combines with J gene TRBJ2-7; TRBD1 agrees at 7 bases. Germline V CDR1 and CDR2: SGHTS, YDEGEE. With 2 bases clipped from V and 3 bases from J, the junction kept 5 bases outside the gene matches. The CDR3 has 14 residues. The CDR3 DNA reads TGTGCCAGCAGCTTAAGACAGGGCTTCTACGAGCAGTACTTC. Amino acids: CASSLRQGFYEQYF.

The chain couples TRBV6-5 to TRBJ1-5; TRBD1 aligns across 8 bases. The V segment lost 5 bases and the J segment 5 bases; nucleotides outside the gene matches: 5. This CDR3 region has 14 residues. The V gene's germline CDR1 is MNHEY and CDR2 SVGAGI. The CDR3 is CASSPRQGYQPQHF. Here the CDR3 DNA reads TGTGCCAGCAGTCCGCGACAGGGGTATCAGCCCCAGCATTTT.

This chain uses TRBV11-3 with TRBJ2-5; D ambiguous. The germline gives CDR1 SGHNT, CDR2 YENEEA. The CDR3 consists of 12 residues. V dropped 5 bases and J dropped 2 bases, with 6 bases sitting between them. The CDR3 loop reads CASSHNQETQYF. For the CDR3, the DNA is TGTGCCAGCAGCCACAATCAAGAGACCCAGTACTTC.

J is TRBJ2-5 and V is TRBV30; no clear D. Germline assignment: CDR1 GTSNPN and CDR2 SVGIG (reference sequence). This CDR3 spans 12 amino acids. V lost 7 bases, J lost 5 bases, and 14 bases lay in between. The chain's CDR3 is CALNPGRETQYF. The CDR3 DNA follows: TGTGCCTTAAACCCGGGTCGGGAGACCCAGTACTTC.

This clone was found a few times. The rearrangement uses TRBV2 and TRBJ2-2, with D perhaps TRBD2 (7 bases). Looked up from germline, CDR1 is SNHLY and CDR2 is FYNNEI. V was pared by 8 bases and J by 4 bases, with 14 bases between. This CDR3 is 14 amino acids long. CDR3 residues: CASRGAAPTGELFF. CDR3 in DNA: TGTGCCAGCCGGGGGGCGGCACCCACCGGGGAGCTGTTTTTT.

The chain uses TRBV7-2 and TRBJ2-5; 7 nucleotides line up with TRBD1. After removal of 4 bases from V and 2 bases from J, the junction contained 4 bases not matched to a gene. The CDR3 consists of 14 residues. CDR1 is SGHTA, CDR2 FQGNSA, per germline. CDR3 coding DNA: TGTGCCAGCAGCTCTTGGACAGGACAAGAGACCCAGTACTTC. Protein product: CASSSWTGQETQYF.

The CDR3 region has the DNA TGTGCCAGCAGCCCCCTCGTGGGCGATACGCAGTATTTT. It codes for CASSPLVGDTQYF. The gene calls are TRBV7-2 and TRBJ2-3; D remains unclear. CDR3 length: 13 residues. Germline CDR1 reads SGHTA; CDR2 reads FQGNSA. The V end was cut by 5 bases, the J end by 6 bases, with 12 bases between.

This clone was observed once. This chain joins TRBV5-4 and TRBJ2-3; D call uncertain. This CDR3 has 13 residues. The germline V gene encodes CDR1 SGHNT and CDR2 YYREEE (reference sequence). V dropped 6 bases and J dropped 2 bases, with 10 bases sitting between them. Here the CDR3 reads CASTQTSTDTQYF. The CDR3 DNA sequence: TGTGCCAGCACCCAGACTTCCACAGATACGCAGTATTTT.

In its sample, this clone ranks as medium-sized (0.01 to 0.1%). The chain is built from TRBV25-1 and TRBJ2-3; no reliable D call. This CDR3 has 13 residues. CDR1 is MGHDK, CDR2 SYGVNS, per germline. Trimming removed 5 bases from V and 1 base from J, with 7 bases in between. The CDR3: CASSITGTDTQYF. The CDR3 DNA is TGTGCCAGCAGTATTACAGGCACAGATACGCAGTATTTT.

Here the CDR3 reads CATSLLNRETGELFF. In nucleotides, the CDR3 is TGTGCCACCAGCCTCTTAAACAGGGAAACCGGGGAGCTGTTTTTT. V gene TRBV15 combines with J gene TRBJ2-2; tentative D call: TRBD1 (6 bases). The V end was cut by 5 bases, the J end by 5 bases, with 15 bases between. The CDR3 runs to 15 residues. Germline CDR1 and CDR2: LNHNV and YYDKDF (reference sequence).

The chain links TRBV5-5 to TRBJ1-5; TRBD1 aligns across 9 bases. The germline V gene has CDR1 SGHKS and CDR2 YYEKEE (reference sequence). The CDR3 sequence is 15 residues long. J was trimmed by 5 bases and V by 4 bases; bases with no gene match: 7. CDR3 bases: TGTGCCAGCAGCGGGACACAGGGGGCCTATCAGCCCCAGCATTTT. It encodes CASSGTQGAYQPQHF.

The chain links TRBV4-2 to TRBJ1-5; 7 positions agree with TRBD1. The CDR3 totals 13 residues. J was trimmed by 7 bases and V by 1 base; bases with no gene match: 1. CDR1 is LGHNA, CDR2 YNFKEQ, per germline. The CDR3 loop reads CASSQGQGQPQHF. CDR3 sequence (DNA): TGTGCCAGCAGCCAAGGACAGGGACAGCCCCAGCATTTT.

This clone has just one count. The chain couples TRBV19 to TRBJ1-2; unclear D gene. The CDR3 loop spans 12 amino acids. Trimming shortened V by 1 base and J by 8 bases, and 8 bases separated the two germline ends. Germline-derived CDR1 and CDR2 are LNHDA and SQIVND (reference sequence). The CDR3 sequence: CASSIGGSGYTF. CDR3 DNA sequence: TGTGCCAGTAGTATAGGCGGGAGCGGCTACACCTTC.

This clone has just one count. This chain connects TRBV5-1 to TRBJ2-1, with D possibly matching TRBD2 (5 bases). V was pared by 0 bases and J by 5 bases, with 9 bases between. Germline V lookup: CDR1 SGHRS, CDR2 YFSETQ. This CDR3 spans 14 amino acids. CDR3 sequence (DNA): TGCGCCAGCAGCTTGGGACCCGGGGACAATGAGCAGTTCTTC. This codes for CASSLGPGDNEQFF.

The chain combines TRBV7-2 with TRBJ2-7; 10 bases fit TRBD1. This CDR3 has 15 residues. The ends lost 6 bases at V and 6 bases at J; junction bases unmatched: 11. CDR1 SGHTA and CDR2 FQGNSA come from the germline V gene. Here the CDR3 reads CASRYTGTGDGEQYF. The CDR3 coding sequence is TGTGCCAGCAGATATACCGGGACAGGGGACGGCGAGCAGTACTTC. The complete variable domain, with remaining parts taken from reference TRBV7-2 and TRBJ2-7, reads GAGVSQSPSNKVTEKGKDVELRCDPISGHTALYWYRQSLGQGLEFLIYFQGNSAPDKSGLPSDRFSAERTGGSVSTLTIQRTQQEDSAVYLCASRYTGTGDGEQYFGPGTRLTVT.

V gene TRBV5-5 combines with J gene TRBJ2-7; the match to TRBD1 covers 11 bases. The CDR3 is 17 residues long. Per the germline V gene, CDR1 is SGHKS and CDR2 is YYEKEE (reference sequence). The V segment lost 2 bases and the J segment 1 base; nucleotides outside the gene matches: 8. The CDR3 region has the DNA TGTGCCAGCAGCTTTAGGTTCCGGGACAGGGGGTCCTACGAGCAGTACTTC. Translated, it gives CASSFRFRDRGSYEQYF.

The chain uses TRBV7-8 and TRBJ2-3; TRBD1 matches at 7 bases. The V segment lost 2 bases and the J segment 1 base; nucleotides outside the gene matches: 6. The CDR3 totals 16 residues. The germline V gene encodes CDR1 SGHVS and CDR2 FQNEAQ. DNA for the CDR3: TGTGCCAGCAGCTTACCTCAGGGGGTCGGCACAGATACGCAGTATTTT. Translation gives CASSLPQGVGTDTQYF.

V gene TRBV2 combines with J gene TRBJ2-7; 12 nucleotides line up with TRBD2. Trimming cost V 1 base and J 5 bases; bases outside gene matches: 15. The CDR3 has 19 amino acids. Germline assignment: CDR1 SNHLY and CDR2 FYNNEI. CDR3 coding DNA: TGTGCCAGCAGTGAAGGCGGACTAGCGGGGAATACACTCTACGACGAGCAGTACTTC. Residues: CASSEGGLAGNTLYDEQYF.

This CDR3 reads CASSLGRGWDTGELFF. DNA of the CDR3: TGCGCCAGCAGCTTGGGCAGGGGATGGGACACCGGGGAGCTGTTTTTT. The chain has TRBV5-1 and TRBJ2-2; D is perhaps TRBD1 (6 bases). Germline assignment: CDR1 SGHRS and CDR2 YFSETQ. The CDR3 is made up of 16 amino acids. V lost 0 bases and J 3 bases, leaving 12 bases between the germline ends.

J is TRBJ2-3 and V is TRBV5-1; 7 bases line up with TRBD1. The V segment lost 0 bases and the J segment 0 bases; nucleotides outside the gene matches: 10. The CDR3 spans 18 residues. Looked up from germline, CDR1 is SGHRS and CDR2 is YFSETQ. The CDR3 DNA sequence: TGCGCCAGCAGCTTGGCCGGGACAGCCCGACGTAGCACAGATACGCAGTATTTT. Translated, it gives CASSLAGTARRSTDTQYF.

The CDR3 sequence is CASSDPSGTYEQYF. The CDR3 DNA follows: TGTGCCAGCAGTGATCCTAGCGGGACCTACGAGCAGTACTTC. The rearrangement joins TRBV2 to TRBJ2-7; 9 positions match TRBD2. The CDR3 spans 14 residues. Trimming removed 3 bases from V and 2 bases from J; junction bases left unmatched: 2. Germline assignment: CDR1 SNHLY and CDR2 FYNNEI.

On this clone itself: The junction departs from the called germline gene at one end, perhaps through a read error. This rearrangement joins TRBV10-3 to TRBJ2-1; 7 nucleotides line up with TRBD1. The CDR3 contains 16 residues. Germline-derived CDR1 and CDR2 are ENHRY and SYGVKD. This CDR3 reads CAIRYSRDSSYNGQFF. As DNA, the CDR3 is TGTGCCATCAGATACAGCCGGGACAGCTCCTACAATGGGCAGTTCTTC.

This clone was seen more than once but under ten times. In DNA, the CDR3 is TGTGCCAGCAGTGAATTCGGAAGGGGCGAAAGCACAGATACGCAGTATTTT. Translation: CASSEFGRGESTDTQYF. The chain recombines TRBV25-1 with TRBJ2-3; perhaps TRBD1 as D (5 bases). Germline CDR1 reads MGHDK; CDR2 reads SYGVNS. The V and J ends lost 1 base and 0 bases respectively, with 14 bases between them. The CDR3 sequence is 17 residues long.